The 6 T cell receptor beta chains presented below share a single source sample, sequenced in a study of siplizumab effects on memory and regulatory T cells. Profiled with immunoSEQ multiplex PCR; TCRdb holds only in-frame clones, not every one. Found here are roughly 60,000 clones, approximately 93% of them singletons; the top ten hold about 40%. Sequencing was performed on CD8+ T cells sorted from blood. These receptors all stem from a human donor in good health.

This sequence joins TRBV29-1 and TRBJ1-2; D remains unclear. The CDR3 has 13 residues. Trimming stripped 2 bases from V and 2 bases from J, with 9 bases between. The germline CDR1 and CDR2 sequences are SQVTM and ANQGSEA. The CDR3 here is CSVELERNYGYTF. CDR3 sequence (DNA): TGCAGCGTTGAATTGGAACGGAACTATGGCTACACCTTC.

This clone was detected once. CDR3 loop: CASSQGQTDSYEQYF. The CDR3 region has the DNA TGTGCCAGCAGCCAAGGACAGACAGATTCCTACGAGCAGTACTTC. The rearrangement links TRBV14 to TRBJ2-7, with a weak D call TRBD1 (5 bases). The CDR3 is 15 residues long. V was pared by 1 base and J by 1 base, with 11 bases between. Germline CDR1 and CDR2: SGHDN and FVKESK.

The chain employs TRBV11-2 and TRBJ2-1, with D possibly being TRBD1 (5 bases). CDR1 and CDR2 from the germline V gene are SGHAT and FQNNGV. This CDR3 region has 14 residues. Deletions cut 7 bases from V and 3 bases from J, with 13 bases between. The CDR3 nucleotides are TGTGCCAGCATGGGGCCAAACCTCTACAATGAGCAGTTCTTC. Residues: CASMGPNLYNEQFF.

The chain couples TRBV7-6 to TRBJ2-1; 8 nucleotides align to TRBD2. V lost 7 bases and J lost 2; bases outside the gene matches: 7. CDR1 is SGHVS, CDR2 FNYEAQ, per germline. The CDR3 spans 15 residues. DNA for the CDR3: TGTGCCAGCACCACTTCAGCGGGAGCCTACAATGAGCAGTTCTTC. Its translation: CASTTSAGAYNEQFF.

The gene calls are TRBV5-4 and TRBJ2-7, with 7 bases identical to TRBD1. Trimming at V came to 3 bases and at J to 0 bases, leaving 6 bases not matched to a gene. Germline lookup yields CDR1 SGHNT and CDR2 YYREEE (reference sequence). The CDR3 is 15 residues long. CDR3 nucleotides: TGTGCCAGCAGCTCCGGGACAGCGAACTCCTACGAGCAGTACTTC. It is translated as CASSSGTANSYEQYF.

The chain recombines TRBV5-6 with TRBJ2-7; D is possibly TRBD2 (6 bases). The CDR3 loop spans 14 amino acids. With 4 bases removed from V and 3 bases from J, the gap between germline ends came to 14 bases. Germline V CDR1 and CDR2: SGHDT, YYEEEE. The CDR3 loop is CASSAGQVLYEQYF. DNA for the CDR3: TGTGCCAGCAGCGCGGGGCAGGTCCTCTACGAGCAGTACTTC.